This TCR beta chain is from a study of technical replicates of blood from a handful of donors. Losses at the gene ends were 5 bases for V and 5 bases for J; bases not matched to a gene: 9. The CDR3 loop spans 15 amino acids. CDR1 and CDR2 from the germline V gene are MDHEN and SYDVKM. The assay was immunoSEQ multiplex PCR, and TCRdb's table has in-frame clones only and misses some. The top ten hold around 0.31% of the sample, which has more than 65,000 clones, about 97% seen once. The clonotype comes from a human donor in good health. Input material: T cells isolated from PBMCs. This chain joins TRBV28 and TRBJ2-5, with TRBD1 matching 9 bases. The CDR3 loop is CASSLPGQGFETQYF. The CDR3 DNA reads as TGTGCCAGCAGTCTACCGGGACAGGGATTTGAGACCCAGTACTTC. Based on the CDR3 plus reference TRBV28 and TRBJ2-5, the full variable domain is DVKVTQSSRYLVKRTGEKVFLECVQDMDHENMFWYRQDPGLGLRLIYFSYDVKMKEKGDIPEGYSVSREKKERFSLILESASTNQTSMYLCASSLPGQGFETQYFGPGTRLLVL.